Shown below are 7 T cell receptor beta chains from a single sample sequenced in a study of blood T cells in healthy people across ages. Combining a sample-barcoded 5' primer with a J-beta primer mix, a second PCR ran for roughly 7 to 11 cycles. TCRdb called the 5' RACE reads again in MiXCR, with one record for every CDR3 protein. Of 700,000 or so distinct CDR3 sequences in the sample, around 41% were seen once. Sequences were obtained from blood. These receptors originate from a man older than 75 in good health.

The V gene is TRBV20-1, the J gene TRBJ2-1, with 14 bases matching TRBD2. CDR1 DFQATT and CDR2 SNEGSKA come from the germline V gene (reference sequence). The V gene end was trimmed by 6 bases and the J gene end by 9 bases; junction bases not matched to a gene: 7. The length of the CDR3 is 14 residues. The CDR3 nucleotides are TGCAGTGCGGTGGGACTAGCGGGAGTTATTGAGCAGTTCTTC. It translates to CSAVGLAGVIEQFF.

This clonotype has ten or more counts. CDR3 sequence: CASSLSSQSETQYF. CDR3 nucleotides: TGTGCCAGCAGTTTATCGAGCCAGTCAGAGACCCAGTACTTC. V and J are TRBV12-3 or TRBV12-4 and TRBJ2-5; D is uncertain. Deletions cut 2 bases from V and 4 bases from J, with 11 bases between. The CDR3 loop spans 14 amino acids.

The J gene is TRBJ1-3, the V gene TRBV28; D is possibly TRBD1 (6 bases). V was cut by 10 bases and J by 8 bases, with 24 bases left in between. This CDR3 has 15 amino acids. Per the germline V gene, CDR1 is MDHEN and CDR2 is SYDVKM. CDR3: CATRGQGWSVDTIYF. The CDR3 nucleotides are TGTGCCACCCGGGGGCAGGGCTGGTCGGTAGACACCATATATTTT.

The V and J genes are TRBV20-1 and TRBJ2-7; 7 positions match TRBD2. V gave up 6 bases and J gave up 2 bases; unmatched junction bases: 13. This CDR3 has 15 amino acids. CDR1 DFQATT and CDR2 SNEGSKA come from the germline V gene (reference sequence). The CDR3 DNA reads TGCAGTGCCCGGCGGGAGTTTTCCCCCCCCTACGAGCAGTACTTC. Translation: CSARREFSPPYEQYF.

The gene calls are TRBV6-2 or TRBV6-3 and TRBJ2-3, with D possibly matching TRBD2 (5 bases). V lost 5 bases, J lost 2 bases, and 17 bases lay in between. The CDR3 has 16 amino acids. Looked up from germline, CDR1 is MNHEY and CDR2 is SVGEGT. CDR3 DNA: TGTGCCAGCAGTACCCGGGTAGCGACTTACACAGATACGCAGTATTTT. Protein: CASSTRVATYTDTQYF.

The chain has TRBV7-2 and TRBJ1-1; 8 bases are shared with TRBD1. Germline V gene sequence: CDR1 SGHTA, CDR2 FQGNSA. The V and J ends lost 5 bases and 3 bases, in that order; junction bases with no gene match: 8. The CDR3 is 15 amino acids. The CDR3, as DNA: TGTGCCAGCAGCCCCCGGACAGGGCGGGACACTGAAGCTTTCTTT. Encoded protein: CASSPRTGRDTEAFF.

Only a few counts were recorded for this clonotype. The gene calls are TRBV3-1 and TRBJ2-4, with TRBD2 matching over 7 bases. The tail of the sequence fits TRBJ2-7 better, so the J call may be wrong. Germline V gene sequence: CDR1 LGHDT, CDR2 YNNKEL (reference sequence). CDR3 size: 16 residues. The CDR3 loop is CASSIRLATVAGEQYF. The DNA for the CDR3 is TGTGCCAGCAGCATACGACTAGCTACTGTAGCGGGCGAGCAGTACTTC.